This T cell receptor beta chain stems from a study of chemoradiotherapy in HPV16-positive cancers (dated by TCRdb to between 2021 and 2023). About the full investigation: Functional T-cell assays on cells from a couple of HPV16-positive patients defined candidate HPV-specific T-cell clones and common TCR motifs. The study asked whether T-cell immunity to the HPV oncoproteins E6 and E7 changes during chemoradiotherapy and whether this immunity affects survival. The candidate HPV-specific TCRs and motifs were then tracked in TCR repertoires from about 93 patients with HPV-related cancers.

On this clone itself: Its antigen remains unidentified. No base-level quality is on record; no much larger clone is a single base apart.

Repertoires were sampled repeatedly over the course of chemoradiotherapy, so clonal expansion could be followed in the tumor microenvironment. Library creation used the immunoSEQ multiplex PCR assay. TCRdb provides this immuneACCESS table in a form limited to in-frame rearrangements. Some clones are lacking; in checked studies, under half of them reflect an unresolved V gene, and why the rest are absent is not known. The sample includes approximately 15,000 clones, with 65% to 75% observed a single time. 10% of the sample is taken by the ten largest. Results the study describes overall, beyond this receptor: Among HPV16-positive patients, expansion of HPV-responsive T cells during chemoradiotherapy was associated with better recurrence-free survival. The functional definition of HPV-specific T cells came from only a couple of HPV16-positive patients, and the survival association was reported for HPV16-positive patients. Expansion of candidate HPV-specific clones and E7-related TCR motifs was observed in the tumor microenvironment during treatment, whereas no such expansion was observed for non-HPV-specific T cells.

The CDR3 measures 13 amino acids from cysteine to phenylalanine. CDR3 DNA is the only sequence kept; it has 39 bases, read in frame from the first base. Sequences KGHSH (CDR1) and LQKENI (CDR2) are obtained from the germline V gene. V is trimmed back by 3 bases and J by 4 bases, and the junction contains 2 bases that no gene match accounts for. Recombination connected TRBV18 to TRBJ1-1; TRBD1 fits 7 bases in the junction. The source is a human donor with HPV-associated anogenital cancer. Sampling was done from a patient who underwent chemoradiotherapy. The CDR3 region: CASSPDRVTEAFF. The bases are TGTGCCAGCTCACCTGACAGGGTCACTGAAGCTTTCTTT.